The 10 T cell receptor beta chains given below trace back to one sample, sequenced in a study of somatic mutations in cytotoxic T cells in rheumatoid arthritis. The table came from immunoSEQ multiplex PCR; TCRdb's copy has only in-frame clones and leaves some out. The table records about 20,000 clones, about 86% of them present only once. The sample comprised CD8+ T cells sorted from blood. Receptor source: a woman between 50 and 59 years old in good health.

V is TRBV4-3 and J is TRBJ2-7; tentatively, D is TRBD1 (5 bases). The CDR3 contains 15 residues. The V end lost 0 bases, the J end lost 1 base, and 10 bases lay between the germline ends. Per germline, CDR1 LGHNA and CDR2 YSLEER. The DNA for the CDR3 is TGCGCCAGCAGCCAAGAAACGACAGCTTCCTACGAGCAGTACTTC. This translates into CASSQETTASYEQYF.

The gene calls are TRBV29-1 and TRBJ1-1, with TRBD1 matching 9 bases. The CDR3 spans 14 residues. The germline V gene has CDR1 SQVTM and CDR2 ANQGSEA. Trimming took 7 bases from V and 5 from J; bases not matched to a gene: 11. CDR3 in amino acids: CSATGQGGGTEAFF. Here the CDR3 DNA reads TGCAGCGCAACGGGACAGGGAGGAGGAACTGAAGCTTTCTTT. The full variable domain, completed using reference TRBV29-1 and TRBJ1-1, is SAVISQKPSRDICQRGTSLTIQCQVDSQVTMMFWYRQQPGQSLTLIATANQGSEATYESGFVIDKFPISRPNLTFSTLTVSNMSPEDSSIYLCSATGQGGGTEAFFGQGTRLTVV.

This chain connects TRBV11-2 to TRBJ2-3; 12 nucleotides agree with TRBD2. The CDR3 is 17 residues long. The V gene's germline CDR1 is SGHAT and CDR2 FQNNGV. After removal of 1 base from V and 2 bases from J, the junction contained 4 bases not matched to a gene. The CDR3 sequence: CASSLAPSGGATDTQYF. The CDR3 nucleotides are TGTGCCAGCAGCTTAGCACCTAGCGGGGGGGCCACAGATACGCAGTATTTT.

The chain employs TRBV5-6 and TRBJ2-3; D may be TRBD1 (6 bases). This CDR3 is 10 amino acids long. Germline V gene data show CDR1 as SGHDT and CDR2 as YYEEEE. V lost 10 bases and J 10 bases, leaving 13 bases between the germline ends. The CDR3 sequence: CADNRDAQYF. As DNA, the CDR3 is TGTGCCGACAACAGGGACGCGCAGTATTTT. The entire variable domain, with the rest obtained from reference TRBV5-6 and TRBJ2-3, is as follows: DAGVTQSPTHLIKTRGQQVTLRCSPKSGHDTVSWYQQALGQGPQFIFQYYEEEERQRGNFPDRFSGHQFPNYSSELNVNALLLGDSALYLCADNRDAQYFGPGTRLTVL.

The V gene is TRBV6-7, the J gene TRBJ1-1; possible D gene TRBD1, 5 bases. TRBV6-7 is an ORF, with its function uncertain. V lost 0 bases to trimming and J lost 3 bases, with 14 bases between them. The CDR3 has 16 residues. CDR3 DNA: TGTGCCAGCAGTTACTCCGGGGGAGGAGGTGACACTGAAGCTTTCTTT. Its translation: CASSYSGGGGDTEAFF.

This sequence joins TRBV7-2 and TRBJ2-2, with D tentatively TRBD2 (5 bases). The germline V gene has CDR1 SGHTA and CDR2 FQGNSA. The germline V and J ends were trimmed by 0 bases and 5 bases, with 13 bases remaining between them. The CDR3 is made up of 16 amino acids. The CDR3: CASSLARGLRTGELFF. The DNA for the CDR3 is TGTGCCAGCAGCTTAGCACGGGGATTGAGGACCGGGGAGCTGTTTTTT.

The chain employs TRBV7-9 and TRBJ1-6; D not resolved. The V end lost 7 bases, the J end lost 7 bases, and 5 bases lay between the germline ends. Germline-derived CDR1 and CDR2 are SEHNR and FQNEAQ (reference sequence). This CDR3 is 11 amino acids long. The CDR3 bases are TGTGCCAGCACCCGGAATTCACCCCTCCACTTT. It yields the protein CASTRNSPLHF. The whole variable domain, remainder taken from reference TRBV7-9 and TRBJ1-6, is DTGVSQNPRHKITKRGQNVTFRCDPISEHNRLYWYRQTLGQGPEFLTYFQNEAQLEKSRLLSDRFSAERPKGSFSTLEIQRTEQGDSAMYLCASTRNSPLHFGNGTRLTVT.

As for this clone: Other nucleotide sequences in the sample specify the same CDR3. The rearrangement uses TRBV2 and TRBJ1-5; no clear D. Germline CDR1 is SNHLY and CDR2 is FYNNEI. V was clipped by 2 bases and J by 4 bases, with 9 bases between them. The CDR3 is made up of 14 amino acids. The CDR3 sequence is CASSEWEGNQPQHF. The CDR3, as DNA: TGTGCCAGCAGTGAATGGGAAGGGAATCAGCCCCAGCATTTT.

This chain joins TRBV2 and TRBJ1-5; 9 bases are shared with TRBD1. In germline, CDR1 is SNHLY, CDR2 FYNNEI. The CDR3 length is 18 residues. The V segment lost 3 bases and the J segment 2 bases; nucleotides outside the gene matches: 11. The DNA for the CDR3 is TGTGCCAGCAGTGATGGGACAGGGTCCCTATTGGGCAATCAGCCCCAGCATTTT. Protein: CASSDGTGSLLGNQPQHF.

V usage is TRBV7-2 and J usage is TRBJ1-1; D is perhaps TRBD1 (6 bases). V gave up 5 bases and J gave up 4 bases, with 17 bases separating them. CDR1 is SGHTA, CDR2 FQGNSA, per germline. CDR3 length equals 15 residues. The CDR3 region is CASSNIGGLGTEAFF. CDR3 sequence (DNA): TGTGCCAGCAGCAACATAGGGGGGCTTGGCACTGAAGCTTTCTTT.